This T cell receptor beta chain was recovered during a study of T-cell reconstitution after alpha-beta-depleted transplantation in children (dated by TCRdb to the mid-2010s). Study-level background: Using TCR repertoire profiling, the study quantitatively followed how T-cell immune reconstitution unfolded in children after TCRalphabeta/CD19-depleted allogeneic hematopoietic cell transplantation. Overall results and qualifications from the work: Hyperexpanded clone frequencies declined over subsequent months; after one year, T-cell counts and TCRbeta diversity were mostly attributed to newly produced T cells. In some patients, high TCRbeta diversity at day 60 was attributed to recipient T cells and intrathymic progenitors that had survived conditioning. The apparently early recovery of alphabetaT-cell counts about two months after transplant reportedly depended on only several hundred rapidly expanded clones that came from non-depleted graft cells.

The V and J ends are trimmed by 5 bases and 5 bases, leaving 13 bases between them. The CDR3, from cysteine to phenylalanine, totals 14 residues. Just the 42-base CDR3 DNA is kept, in frame starting at base 1. This clonotype was found many times. Its antigen remains unidentified. Per-base quality was not reported, and no clone a single base away is much larger than it. Reading the label with the study, this specimen's treatment or condition is: allogeneic hematopoietic cell transplantation with graft depleted of TCRalphabeta T cells and CD19 B cells. The children who served as transplant recipients had been given grafts of TCRalphabeta/CD19-depleted allogeneic hematopoietic cells. The protocol used for the library was PCR. Instrument on record: Illumina HiSeq 2500. TCR libraries were prepared with molecular barcoding, using unique molecular identifiers to normalize TCRbeta repertoire quantification. TCRdb reworked the public reads: Q25 trimming with fastp, MiXCR clone assembly, productive beta chains retained. Records with the same CDR3 protein are collapsed into one entry carrying the most frequent genes and DNA. The sample contains fewer than 350,000 distinct CDR3 sequences, about 9.9% of them found a single time. The ten largest account for around a quarter of the sample.

This sequence was found in a male patient between 2 and 15 years old who had a stem cell transplant for chronic granulomatous disease, so the T cells may come from the graft donor. The chain was built from TRBV12-3 or TRBV12-4 and TRBJ2-4; the D segment could be TRBD1, given 6 matching bases. The specimen was peripheral blood, collected 180 days after TCRalphabeta/CD19-depleted stem cell transplant. At the DNA level, the sequence is TGTGCCAGCAGTGTACAGGGCGCCCAAAACATTCAGTACTTC. This is translated as CASSVQGAQNIQYF.